Below, 32 T cell receptor beta chains from the same sample are listed, as sequenced in a study of cytomegalovirus exposure and HLA in healthy donors. The PCR employed 60 Vbeta primers together with 13 Jbeta primers. The assay was immunoSEQ multiplex PCR, and TCRdb's table has in-frame clones only and misses some. The sample has 130,000 or so clones. Specimen: PBMCs. All receptors come from a young man in good health and CMV-seronegative.

V usage is TRBV5-4 and J usage is TRBJ2-7; tentative D call: TRBD1 (5 bases). The CDR3 contains 14 residues. In germline, CDR1 is SGHNT, CDR2 YYREEE (reference sequence). V gave up 3 bases and J gave up 2 bases, with 12 bases separating them. This chain's CDR3 is CASSYAGWPYEQYF. CDR3 sequence (DNA): TGTGCCAGCAGCTATGCAGGGTGGCCCTACGAGCAGTACTTC.

The CDR3 sequence is CATSRGGASTDTQYF. DNA of the CDR3: TGTGCCACCAGCCGCGGCGGAGCTAGCACAGATACGCAGTATTTT. The chain combines TRBV15 with TRBJ2-3; D gene uncertain. V was trimmed by 5 bases and J by 0 bases, leaving 12 bases between them. The CDR3 spans 15 residues. Germline V lookup: CDR1 LNHNV, CDR2 YYDKDF (reference sequence).

This rearrangement joins TRBV7-6 to TRBJ2-7, with 9 bases that match TRBD1. Germline V gene sequence: CDR1 SGHVS, CDR2 FNYEAQ. CDR3 length: 15 residues. Losses at the gene ends were 5 bases for V and 2 bases for J; bases not matched to a gene: 7. Here the CDR3 reads CASSPGTGPAYEQYF. In DNA, the CDR3 is TGTGCCAGCAGCCCGGGGACAGGGCCAGCCTACGAGCAGTACTTC.

The chain employs TRBV7-2 and TRBJ2-5; 9 bases line up with TRBD1. Germline values: CDR1 SGHTA, CDR2 FQGNSA. V lost 5 bases and J lost 5; bases outside the gene matches: 6. The CDR3 extends over 14 amino acids. CDR3 region: CASSRDRVRETQYF. CDR3 DNA sequence: TGTGCCAGCAGCCGGGACAGGGTTCGGGAGACCCAGTACTTC.

The chain joins TRBV2 to TRBJ1-1; D is perhaps TRBD1 (5 bases). The germline CDR1 and CDR2 sequences are SNHLY and FYNNEI. The CDR3 spans 14 residues. Trimming took 6 bases from V and 4 from J, leaving 15 bases between them. The CDR3 nucleotides read TGTGCCAGCAGCCGGGACTTGGGGCCCACTGAAGCTTTCTTT. This codes for CASSRDLGPTEAFF.

The J gene is TRBJ2-5, the V gene TRBV29-1, with 9 nucleotides matching TRBD1. The end of the DNA is better explained by TRBJ2-7, so the J call may be wrong. The CDR3 spans 15 residues. Germline loops: CDR1 SQVTM, CDR2 ANQGSEA. As DNA, the CDR3 is TGCAGCGTTGAAGATTCCGGGACAGGGTCCTACGAGCAGTACTTC. Its protein product is CSVEDSGTGSYEQYF.

The chain recombines TRBV5-1 with TRBJ1-1; 7 bases map to TRBD1. The CDR3 contains 15 residues. From germline, CDR1 is SGHRS and CDR2 YFSETQ. The V and J ends lost 7 bases and 0 bases, in that order; junction bases with no gene match: 9. CDR3 region: CASASRDSMNTEAFF. In nucleotides, the CDR3 is TGCGCCAGCGCGTCTAGGGACAGCATGAACACTGAAGCTTTCTTT.

The gene calls are TRBV11-1 and TRBJ1-1; no clear D gene. CDR1 is SGHAT, CDR2 FQDESV, per germline (reference sequence). CDR3 size: 13 residues. Trimming stripped 4 bases from V and 1 base from J, with 7 bases between. CDR3 bases: TGTGCCAGCAGCTCTTCAGGGAACACTGAAGCTTTCTTT. Protein product: CASSSSGNTEAFF. The variable domain in full, with the rest retrieved from reference TRBV11-1 and TRBJ1-1, is EAEVAQSPRYKITEKSQAVAFWCDPISGHATLYWYRQILGQGPELLVQFQDESVVDDSQLPKDRFSAERLKGVDSTLKIQPAELGDSAMYLCASSSSGNTEAFFGQGTRLTVV.

This rearrangement joins TRBV11-3 to TRBJ2-3, with D perhaps TRBD1 (5 bases). V lost 5 bases and J lost 4, with 16 bases in between. The CDR3 length is 15 residues. Per the germline V gene, CDR1 is SGHNT and CDR2 is YENEEA. CDR3 residues: CASSANRVGADTQYF. Here the CDR3 DNA reads TGTGCCAGCAGCGCGAATCGGGTAGGGGCAGATACGCAGTATTTT.

The chain has TRBV6-6 and TRBJ1-6; TRBD1 matches at 8 bases. The V segment lost 10 bases and the J segment 2 bases; nucleotides outside the gene matches: 7. CDR1 and CDR2 from the germline V gene are MNHNY and SVGAGI (reference sequence). CDR3 size: 15 residues. The DNA for the CDR3 is TGTGCCATCAACAGGGGGGTGGCCTATAATTCACCCCTCCACTTT. This translates into CAINRGVAYNSPLHF.

The chain has TRBV19 and TRBJ1-6; D might be TRBD1 (5 bases). Germline V lookup: CDR1 LNHDA, CDR2 SQIVND (reference sequence). The V end lost 5 bases, the J end lost 9 bases, and 23 bases lay between the germline ends. The length of the CDR3 is 17 residues. CDR3 coding DNA: TGTGCCAGTAGTCCCCCGGTTTGGGAGGGGATAAGTTCACCCCTCCACTTT. It yields the protein CASSPPVWEGISSPLHF.

The V and J genes are TRBV14 and TRBJ2-7, with 7 positions matching TRBD2. The germline CDR1 and CDR2 sequences are SGHDN and FVKESK. J lost 5 bases, V lost 4 bases, and 11 bases had no gene match. CDR3 length equals 15 residues. The CDR3 bases are TGTGCCAGCAGCCGGGTGGCGGGAGTTTCCCACGAGCAGTACTTC. It codes for CASSRVAGVSHEQYF.

V gene TRBV28 combines with J gene TRBJ2-7; D might be TRBD1 (6 bases). Trimming left V 8 bases short and J 3 bases short, with 11 bases between. In germline, CDR1 is MDHEN, CDR2 SYDVKM. The CDR3 sequence is 12 residues long. CDR3 in amino acids: CASQLQGYEQYF. CDR3 nucleotide sequence: TGTGCCAGCCAACTACAGGGCTACGAGCAGTACTTC.

As for this clone: One end of the junction varies from germline; a read error may be responsible. The chain carries TRBV13 and TRBJ2-1; possible D gene TRBD1, 5 bases. Germline lookup yields CDR1 PRHDT and CDR2 FYEKMQ (reference sequence). This CDR3 has 11 amino acids. The CDR3, as DNA: TGTGCCAGCAGCCGGACACCAGTTCTTGTCTTC. As protein: CASSRTPVLVF.

This chain connects TRBV6-6 to TRBJ2-7, with 8 nucleotides matching TRBD1. Trimming cost V 5 bases and J 2 bases; bases outside gene matches: 5. Germline V gives CDR1 MNHNY, CDR2 SVGAGI (reference sequence). The CDR3 consists of 14 residues. This CDR3 is CASSRGTGAYEQYF. Written as DNA, the CDR3 is TGTGCCAGCAGTAGGGGGACAGGAGCCTACGAGCAGTACTTC.

With respect to this clone: The junction departs from germline at one end; a sequencing error may be responsible. Other nucleotide sequences in the sample specify the same CDR3. V gene TRBV27 combines with J gene TRBJ2-5; D not resolved. Germline CDR1 is MNHEY and CDR2 is SMNVEV (reference sequence). There are 12 residues in the CDR3. DNA of the CDR3: TGTGCTAGCAGTATCGCAGGAGAGACCCAGTACTTC. It encodes CASSIAGETQYF.

The chain uses TRBV29-1 and TRBJ2-7; 7 bases match TRBD1. The CDR3 runs 13 residues. The V and J ends lost 6 bases and 7 bases, in that order; junction bases with no gene match: 12. Germline CDR1 SQVTM, CDR2 ANQGSEA. The CDR3 reads CSVAPTGSREQYF. The CDR3 nucleotides are TGCAGCGTCGCACCGACAGGGTCTAGGGAGCAGTACTTC.

The chain has TRBV28 and TRBJ1-1; 7 positions agree with TRBD1. Germline CDR1 and CDR2: MDHEN and SYDVKM. CDR3 size: 15 residues. The ends lost 6 bases at V and 5 bases at J; junction bases unmatched: 12. Written as DNA, the CDR3 is TGTGCCAGCAGCCTAACCCCAGGGGGGAGAACTGAAGCTTTCTTT. Protein sequence: CASSLTPGGRTEAFF.

The chain couples TRBV6-5 to TRBJ1-6; tentatively, D is TRBD1 (6 bases). The V end lost 3 bases, the J end lost 13 bases, and 13 bases lay between the germline ends. The CDR3 totals 13 residues. The germline CDR1 and CDR2 sequences are MNHEY and SVGAGI. The CDR3 loop is CASSYQGGGPLHF. The DNA for the CDR3 is TGTGCCAGCAGTTATCAGGGAGGGGGTCCCCTCCACTTT.

V gene TRBV10-3 combines with J gene TRBJ1-6; D might be TRBD1 (5 bases). The CDR3 is made up of 14 amino acids. CDR1 and CDR2 from the germline V gene are ENHRY and SYGVKD. V gave up 1 base and J gave up 10 bases, with 11 bases separating them. CDR3 sequence reads: CAISEYQGNSPLHF. CDR3 nucleotide sequence: TGTGCCATCAGTGAGTACCAGGGAAACTCACCCCTCCACTTT.

The chain recombines TRBV9 with TRBJ1-2; TRBD1 might be the D (5 bases). Per the germline V gene, CDR1 is SGDLS and CDR2 is YYNGEE. V lost 4 bases and J lost 4, with 14 bases in between. The CDR3 loop spans 14 amino acids. The CDR3 sequence: CASSTDGGFYGYTF. CDR3 sequence (DNA): TGTGCCAGCAGCACCGACGGGGGATTCTATGGCTACACCTTC.

This sequence joins TRBV25-1 and TRBJ1-1; no clear D. The ends were cut back, 3 bases at V and 4 bases at J, with 6 bases in the middle. The germline CDR1 and CDR2 sequences are MGHDK and SYGVNS. CDR3 length: 12 residues. CDR3 nucleotide sequence: TGTGCCAGCAGTGATATCGGCACTGAAGCTTTCTTT. Amino acid sequence: CASSDIGTEAFF.

The J gene is TRBJ2-2, the V gene TRBV27; TRBD2 matches 10 bases. The CDR3 spans 19 residues. Germline CDR1 MNHEY, CDR2 SMNVEV (reference sequence). Germline trimming cut 5 bases from V and 7 bases from J; bases unmatched to any gene: 19. CDR3 loop: CASSTRRTSGTGEGGELFF. CDR3 coding DNA: TGTGCCAGCAGTACCCGGCGGACTAGCGGAACCGGGGAGGGCGGGGAGCTGTTTTTT.

The chain uses TRBV5-1 and TRBJ1-2, with 9 bases identical to TRBD1. The germline V gene has CDR1 SGHRS and CDR2 YFSETQ. Unmatched junction bases numbered 12, after V lost 5 bases and J lost 7 bases. CDR3 length: 15 amino acids. CDR3 in amino acids: CASSITGQGRSGYTF. The DNA of the CDR3 is TGCGCCAGCAGTATAACAGGACAGGGGCGATCTGGCTACACCTTC.

The rearrangement uses TRBV27 and TRBJ2-7; TRBD2 matches 8 bases. Germline lookup yields CDR1 MNHEY and CDR2 SMNVEV (reference sequence). Unmatched junction bases numbered 3, after V lost 5 bases and J lost 0 bases. The CDR3 consists of 14 residues. The CDR3: CASSAGLASYEQYF. In DNA, the CDR3 is TGTGCCAGCAGTGCCGGACTAGCCTCCTACGAGCAGTACTTC.

The chain links TRBV28 to TRBJ1-1; D perhaps matches TRBD1 (6 bases). V gave up 2 bases and J gave up 0 bases, with 10 bases separating them. The CDR3 is 15 residues long. CDR1 is MDHEN, CDR2 SYDVKM, per germline. DNA of the CDR3: TGTGCCAGCAGTTTACCGGGGACACTGAACACTGAAGCTTTCTTT. This translates into CASSLPGTLNTEAFF. Complete variable domain (other parts from reference TRBV28 and TRBJ1-1): DVKVTQSSRYLVKRTGEKVFLECVQDMDHENMFWYRQDPGLGLRLIYFSYDVKMKEKGDIPEGYSVSREKKERFSLILESASTNQTSMYLCASSLPGTLNTEAFFGQGTRLTVV.

The J gene is TRBJ2-7, the V gene TRBV9; D not certain. V was cut by 0 bases and J by 3 bases, with 13 bases left in between. CDR1 is SGDLS and CDR2 is YYNGEE in the germline V gene. The CDR3 extends over 15 amino acids. In nucleotides, the CDR3 is TGTGCCAGCAGCGTAGACCCAACAGAGAACTACGAGCAGTACTTC. Protein: CASSVDPTENYEQYF.

The chain is built from TRBV4-2 and TRBJ2-4, with TRBD2 identical over 14 bases. J lost 4 bases, V lost 0 bases, and 8 bases had no gene match. The CDR3 has 19 amino acids. Per the germline V gene, CDR1 is LGHNA and CDR2 is YNFKEQ. The CDR3 protein is CASSQETAGTSGRKNIQYF. The DNA of the CDR3 is TGTGCCAGCAGCCAAGAAACGGCCGGGACTAGCGGGAGAAAAAACATTCAGTACTTC.

The rearrangement joins TRBV2 to TRBJ2-3; TRBD2 aligns across 7 bases. The germline gives CDR1 SNHLY, CDR2 FYNNEI. V lost 7 bases, J lost 4 bases, and 8 bases stayed unmatched. The CDR3 length is 14 residues. CDR3 sequence: CASNERGDADTQYF. Here the CDR3 DNA reads TGTGCCAGCAACGAACGGGGGGATGCAGATACGCAGTATTTT.

The chain couples TRBV5-1 to TRBJ2-5, with 9 bases that match TRBD2. Per germline, CDR1 SGHRS and CDR2 YFSETQ. The CDR3 consists of 16 residues. The ends lost 2 bases at V and 1 base at J; junction bases unmatched: 6. The CDR3 is CASSFSGGLVQETQYF. The CDR3 nucleotides read TGCGCCAGCAGCTTTAGCGGGGGACTCGTCCAAGAGACCCAGTACTTC.

V usage is TRBV19 and J usage is TRBJ1-1; TRBD1 is a possible D gene (5 bases). V lost 6 bases, J lost 4 bases, and 12 bases lay in between. The CDR3 is made up of 13 amino acids. Germline V gives CDR1 LNHDA, CDR2 SQIVND (reference sequence). The DNA of the CDR3 is TGTGCCAGTAGGGTCAGGGAGGGCACTGAAGCTTTCTTT. This sequence encodes CASRVREGTEAFF.

V and J are TRBV7-2 and TRBJ2-3; D perhaps matches TRBD1 (6 bases). Germline lookup yields CDR1 SGHTA and CDR2 FQGNSA. Trimming took 1 base from V and 3 from J, leaving 8 bases between them. The CDR3 loop spans 14 amino acids. The CDR3 bases are TGTGCCAGCAGCTTAGTGAGGGGGACAGATACGCAGTATTTT. Protein: CASSLVRGTDTQYF.